Each of the 32 T cell receptor beta chains below was sequenced from the same sample in a study of beta chain features in type 1 diabetes. Expressed TCRB transcripts were sequenced after all isolated RNA was converted to cDNA. The table came from immunoSEQ multiplex PCR; TCRdb's copy has only in-frame clones and leaves some out. The sample includes 140,000 to 150,000 clones, about 44% of them seen just once. Material for sequencing was Tregs from blood. The receptors shown here come from a man younger than 35 in good health.

This clone was picked up a small number of times. The rearrangement links TRBV27 to TRBJ1-1; TRBD1 matches 9 bases. The CDR3 is 14 amino acids. Germline V CDR1 and CDR2: MNHEY, SMNVEV (reference sequence). With V trimmed by 3 bases and J by 4 bases, 3 bases remained unmatched. The CDR3 coding sequence is TGTGCCAGCAGTTTTCGACAGGGGGTCACTGAAGCTTTCTTT. Translation gives CASSFRQGVTEAFF.

Written as DNA, the CDR3 is TGTGCCAGCAAATGGAGTAGCACAGATACGCAGTATTTT. Amino acid sequence: CASKWSSTDTQYF. The genes are TRBV2 and TRBJ2-3; no reliable D call. Germline V gene lookup returns CDR1 SNHLY and CDR2 FYNNEI. CDR3 length: 13 residues. V lost 7 bases, J lost 0 bases, and 8 bases lay in between.

The table lists this clone with a few counts. The chain has TRBV6-5 and TRBJ1-1, with unresolved D. V lost 6 bases and J 3 bases, leaving 8 bases between the germline ends. Germline CDR1 MNHEY, CDR2 SVGAGI. The CDR3 is made up of 12 amino acids. The CDR3 bases are TGTGCCAGCAGGGGCTGGGACACTGAAGCTTTCTTT. Translated: CASRGWDTEAFF.

The rearrangement links TRBV21-1 to TRBJ1-5; the table's D gene call, TRBD1, was not cross checked with the DNA. TRBV21-1 is designated a pseudogene. The CDR3 is 17 amino acids. CDR3 DNA sequence: TGTGCCAGCAGCGCCCCATACGGGACAGAGAGCAATCAGCCCCAGCATTTT. Its translation is CASSAPYGTESNQPQHF.

This clone was detected only a few times. V usage is TRBV28 and J usage is TRBJ2-2; 10 positions agree with TRBD2. The V and J ends lost 5 bases and 1 base, in that order; junction bases with no gene match: 1. This CDR3 comprises 15 residues. Germline-derived CDR1 and CDR2 are MDHEN and SYDVKM. The CDR3 region is CASSPSGRNTGELFF. The CDR3 coding sequence is TGTGCCAGCAGTCCTAGCGGGAGGAACACCGGGGAGCTGTTTTTT.

In this sample, this clone turned up once. This chain connects TRBV6-5 to TRBJ1-1; 8 bases match TRBD1. Germline V gene sequence: CDR1 MNHEY, CDR2 SVGAGI. V lost 6 bases to trimming and J lost 5 bases; unmatched junction nucleotides: 8. The CDR3 is 14 amino acids. The CDR3 DNA sequence: TGTGCCAGCAGGGGACATACAGGGGGGACTGAAGCTTTCTTT. Protein product: CASRGHTGGTEAFF.

The chain carries TRBV5-1 and TRBJ1-5; 7 nucleotides line up with TRBD1. Germline CDR1 and CDR2: SGHRS and YFSETQ. The CDR3 loop spans 13 amino acids. Trimming cost V 0 bases and J 11 bases; bases outside gene matches: 5. CDR3 region: CASSLGEGQSQHF. The CDR3 coding sequence is TGCGCCAGCAGCTTGGGCGAGGGACAGTCCCAGCATTTT.

V gene TRBV29-1 combines with J gene TRBJ2-3; 9 nucleotides align to TRBD2. Germline V gene data show CDR1 as SQVTM and CDR2 as ANQGSEA. CDR3 length: 15 amino acids. Trimming took 4 bases from V and 6 from J; bases not matched to a gene: 11. The DNA of the CDR3 is TGCAGCGTTGCACGTAGGCTAGCGGGGAGGGATACGCAGTATTTT. Its translation is CSVARRLAGRDTQYF.

The chain recombines TRBV6-5 with TRBJ1-2, with 7 bases identical to TRBD1. The CDR3 covers 15 residues. J was trimmed by 11 bases and V by 4 bases; bases with no gene match: 16. Germline V gives CDR1 MNHEY, CDR2 SVGAGI. CDR3 coding DNA: TGTGCCAGCAGTTTCGGGCAGGGGGGCTCTATGAGGTACACCTTC. Residues: CASSFGQGGSMRYTF.

CDR3 region: CASSPSRDIPYGYTF. CDR3 nucleotides: TGTGCCAGCTCACCATCCAGGGACATTCCCTATGGCTACACCTTC. V usage is TRBV18 and J usage is TRBJ1-2, with D possibly matching TRBD1 (6 bases). Trimming took off 2 bases at V and 4 bases at J, with 14 bases between the two ends. Germline values: CDR1 KGHSH, CDR2 LQKENI. The CDR3 contains 15 residues.

The chain has TRBV18 and TRBJ2-5; 7 nucleotides match TRBD1. Matching the DNA end better, TRBJ2-7 makes the J call doubtful. The CDR3 length is 14 residues. Looked up from germline, CDR1 is KGHSH and CDR2 is LQKENI. The CDR3 loop reads CASSPSRGTYEQYF. The DNA for the CDR3 is TGTGCCAGCTCACCAAGCAGGGGGACCTACGAGCAGTACTTC.

The rearrangement joins TRBV2 to TRBJ2-3; 14 bases agree with TRBD2. Germline V CDR1 and CDR2: SNHLY, FYNNEI. This CDR3 region has 23 residues. The V segment lost 3 bases and the J segment 0 bases; nucleotides outside the gene matches: 20. The CDR3 DNA is TGTGCCAGCAGTGACCCCGGGACAAGCAACGGGACTAGCGGGGGCTCTAGCACAGATACGCAGTATTTT. As protein: CASSDPGTSNGTSGGSSTDTQYF.

For this clone: This sample also contains other DNA sequences that code for the same CDR3. The rearrangement joins TRBV28 to TRBJ2-1; D uncertain. The V and J ends lost 6 bases and 4 bases respectively, with 4 bases between them. This CDR3 contains 11 residues. Looked up from germline, CDR1 is MDHEN and CDR2 is SYDVKM. DNA for the CDR3: TGTGCCAGCAGCGAGTACAATGAGCAGTTCTTC. Protein sequence: CASSEYNEQFF.

This clone was detected a few times. The chain uses TRBV7-2 and TRBJ2-7, with D possibly being TRBD2 (6 bases). The V gene's germline CDR1 is SGHTA and CDR2 FQGNSA. The CDR3 loop spans 14 amino acids. Trimming cost V 4 bases and J 0 bases, with 10 bases left between them. The CDR3 reads CASSSAGFSYEQYF. Written as DNA, the CDR3 is TGTGCCAGCAGCTCAGCGGGCTTCTCCTACGAGCAGTACTTC.

Only a few counts were recorded for this clone. The rearrangement uses TRBV29-1 and TRBJ2-5; 9 positions agree with TRBD1. Germline CDR1 is SQVTM and CDR2 is ANQGSEA. Losses at the gene ends were 6 bases for V and 1 base for J; bases not matched to a gene: 6. The CDR3 covers 14 residues. CDR3 sequence (DNA): TGCAGCGTAACCGGACAGGGGCCCCAAGAGACCCAGTACTTC. Translating it yields CSVTGQGPQETQYF.

V usage is TRBV4-3 and J usage is TRBJ1-2; tentatively, D is TRBD1 (6 bases). Per germline, CDR1 LGHNA and CDR2 YSLEER. The CDR3 length is 14 residues. V was shortened by 6 bases and J by 6 bases, with 17 bases between the two germline ends. The CDR3 is CASRLVRGGHGYTF. CDR3 in DNA: TGCGCCAGCAGACTCGTAAGGGGGGGGCATGGCTACACCTTC.

The V and J genes are TRBV7-3 and TRBJ2-7; 7 bases are shared with TRBD1. The CDR3 is 14 residues long. The germline gives CDR1 SGHTA, CDR2 FQGTGA. J lost 1 base, V lost 5 bases, and 5 bases had no gene match. The CDR3 region has the DNA TGTGCCAGCAGCGTTAACAGGGGTTCCTACGAGCAGTACTTC. It yields the protein CASSVNRGSYEQYF. The full variable domain, in which reference TRBV7-3 and TRBJ2-7 provide the parts outside the CDR3, is GAGVSQTPSNKVTEKGKYVELRCDPISGHTALYWYRQSLGQGPEFLIYFQGTGAADDSGLPNDRFFAVRPEGSVSTLKIQRTERGDSAVYLCASSVNRGSYEQYFGPGTRLTVT.

This chain uses TRBV4-2 with TRBJ2-5; D not resolved. There are 13 residues in the CDR3. The V and J ends lost 4 bases and 0 bases respectively, with 6 bases between them. Germline V CDR1 and CDR2: LGHNA, YNFKEQ. The CDR3 here is CASSPEYQETQYF. Here the CDR3 DNA reads TGTGCCAGCAGCCCCGAGTACCAAGAGACCCAGTACTTC.

This clone appeared a few times. The V call is TRBV7-2, the J call TRBJ2-5, with D perhaps TRBD2 (6 bases). The germline V gene encodes CDR1 SGHTA and CDR2 FQGNSA. This CDR3 contains 16 residues. Trimming stripped 1 base from V and 5 bases from J, with 17 bases between. The CDR3 DNA reads TGTGCCAGCAGCTTAGGGGCTGCGGGGCGCGGGGAGACCCAGTACTTC. Protein: CASSLGAAGRGETQYF.

The chain recombines TRBV6-1 with TRBJ1-5, with D perhaps TRBD1 (6 bases). The germline CDR1 and CDR2 sequences are MNHNS and SASEGT. The CDR3 has 14 residues. V gave up 7 bases and J gave up 7 bases, with 17 bases separating them. CDR3 coding DNA: TGTGCCAGCAATTTTGGGGGCGCATACCAGCCCCAGCATTTT. This codes for CASNFGGAYQPQHF.

This clone was detected only a few times. This chain links TRBV5-1 with TRBJ2-3, with 11 bases lining up with TRBD2. CDR1 and CDR2 from the germline V gene are SGHRS and YFSETQ. The CDR3 runs 15 residues. V lost 5 bases and J lost 4; bases outside the gene matches: 6. The CDR3: CASSQLAGVADTQYF. The CDR3 nucleotides are TGCGCCAGCAGTCAACTAGCGGGAGTAGCAGATACGCAGTATTTT.

This chain joins TRBV6-5 and TRBJ1-3, with D possibly TRBD1 on 5 matching bases. The V end lost 2 bases, the J end lost 0 bases, and 8 bases lay between the germline ends. The germline V gene encodes CDR1 MNHEY and CDR2 SVGAGI. This CDR3 spans 15 amino acids. Here the CDR3 DNA reads TGTGCCAGCAGTTACGGGGGGAACTCTGGAAACACCATATATTTT. It translates to CASSYGGNSGNTIYF.

J is TRBJ2-3 and V is TRBV15; D might be TRBD2 (7 bases). The CDR3 has 15 amino acids. Germline CDR1 LNHNV, CDR2 YYDKDF (reference sequence). Trimming took 5 bases from V and 3 from J, leaving 15 bases between them. The CDR3 DNA sequence: TGTGCCACCAGCCGCGGGGGCGTTGGTACAGATACGCAGTATTTT. Protein: CATSRGGVGTDTQYF.

The rearrangement uses TRBV5-4 and TRBJ2-5; 11 bases are a match to TRBD2. The CDR3 contains 17 residues. V shed 4 bases, J shed 5 bases, and the junction held 13 bases outside the gene matches. Germline lookup yields CDR1 SGHNT and CDR2 YYREEE (reference sequence). CDR3 residues: CASSQANSGGASETQYF. As DNA, the CDR3 is TGTGCCAGCAGCCAAGCGAATAGCGGGGGGGCTAGTGAGACCCAGTACTTC.

This clone was observed a few times. V is TRBV7-9 and J is TRBJ2-5; D might be TRBD2 (5 bases). Germline V lookup: CDR1 SEHNR, CDR2 FQNEAQ (reference sequence). The V gene lost 4 bases and the J gene lost 4 bases, with 13 bases spanning the gap. The CDR3 is 14 amino acids. The chain's CDR3 is CASSSPGRGETQYF. CDR3 nucleotides: TGTGCCAGCAGCTCCCCCGGCCGGGGAGAGACCCAGTACTTC.

This clone was detected a few times. The genes are TRBV7-9 and TRBJ2-3, with 7 positions matching TRBD1. The CDR3 runs to 14 residues. J lost 4 bases, V lost 4 bases, and 5 bases had no gene match. Germline CDR1 reads SEHNR; CDR2 reads FQNEAQ (reference sequence). CDR3 sequence reads: CASSSQGWADTQYF. Written as DNA, the CDR3 is TGTGCCAGCAGCTCACAGGGGTGGGCAGATACGCAGTATTTT.

The V call is TRBV4-3, the J call TRBJ2-7; tentatively, D is TRBD2 (6 bases). There are 15 residues in the CDR3. V dropped 1 base and J dropped 2 bases, with 12 bases sitting between them. Germline V CDR1 and CDR2: LGHNA, YSLEER. For the CDR3, the DNA is TGCGCCAGCAGCCAAGGGACAACGGGAGCCTACGAGCAGTACTTC. Translation gives CASSQGTTGAYEQYF.

The V gene is TRBV5-6, the J gene TRBJ1-1, with a weak D call TRBD1 (5 bases). Germline lookup yields CDR1 SGHDT and CDR2 YYEEEE. CDR3 length: 12 amino acids. Trimming took off 0 bases at V and 7 bases at J, with 7 bases between the two ends. The CDR3 coding sequence is TGTGCCAGCAGCTTGGAGGGGTTTGAAGCTTTCTTT. This encodes CASSLEGFEAFF.

This rearrangement joins TRBV5-1 to TRBJ2-5; 10 bases fit TRBD1. Germline V gene lookup returns CDR1 SGHRS and CDR2 YFSETQ. V lost 4 bases to trimming and J lost 2 bases; unmatched junction nucleotides: 11. The length of the CDR3 is 17 residues. The CDR3 reads CASSRFLRTGGQETQYF. CDR3 bases: TGCGCCAGCAGCCGATTCTTGCGGACAGGGGGGCAAGAGACCCAGTACTTC.

V is TRBV29-1 and J is TRBJ2-3; D unclear. This CDR3 region has 11 residues. V was shortened by 4 bases and J by 5 bases, with 7 bases between the two germline ends. Germline loops: CDR1 SQVTM, CDR2 ANQGSEA. CDR3 protein: CSVVVGDTQYF. The CDR3, as DNA: TGCAGCGTTGTAGTTGGAGATACGCAGTATTTT.

The CDR3 region has the DNA TGTGCCAGCTCATACAGAGGACTAGCGGGGGACACCGGGGAGCTGTTTTTT. Translated: CASSYRGLAGDTGELFF. The chain joins TRBV18 to TRBJ2-2, with 13 bases that match TRBD2. The CDR3 length is 17 residues. The V segment lost 5 bases and the J segment 3 bases; nucleotides outside the gene matches: 6. CDR1 is KGHSH and CDR2 is LQKENI in the germline V gene.

A note on this clone: Other DNA sequences within the sample encode an identical CDR3. The rearrangement links TRBV5-6 to TRBJ2-3, with TRBD2 matching over 7 bases. Germline V CDR1 and CDR2: SGHDT, YYEEEE. Unmatched junction bases numbered 4, after V lost 3 bases and J lost 0 bases. This CDR3 is built from 15 residues. CDR3 protein: CASSSPSGSTDTQYF. DNA for the CDR3: TGTGCCAGCAGCTCGCCTAGCGGCAGCACAGATACGCAGTATTTT.